Sequencing of this TCR beta chain was carried out in a study of PD-L1 blockade in urothelial cancer. Time point noted: peripheral blood 6 weeks after treatment start. The CDR3 extends over 14 amino acids. V shed 1 base, J shed 7 bases, and the junction held 8 bases outside the gene matches. Germline CDR1 and CDR2: SGHRS and YFSETQ. This clone was seen more than once but under ten times. TCRdb's copy holds only in-frame clones and misses some; the assay was immunoSEQ multiplex PCR. This sample yields some 48,000 clones, of which 80% to 90% are seen a single time; 8.8% belongs to the top ten. This receptor was taken from a man aged 70-80 years with urothelial cancer. The chain combines TRBV5-1 with TRBJ2-7; 7 nucleotides align to TRBD2. This specimen consisted of PBMCs, obtained around atezolizumab (anti-PD-L1) treatment. Written as DNA, the CDR3 is TGCGCCAGCAGCTTGAGTGCGGGAGTGTCGGAGCAGTACTTC. Its protein product is CASSLSAGVSEQYF.